Following are 6 T cell receptor beta chains from one sample sequenced in a study of blood T cell repertoires in COVID-19. Clones were sequenced by immunoSEQ multiplex PCR, and TCRdb holds only the in-frame ones, with some missing. Among approximately 500,000 clones listed, roughly nine tenths were seen once. Material: peripheral blood. The receptor set was obtained from a young man with COVID-19, enrolled during active disease.

The chain couples TRBV27 to TRBJ2-7, with 7 bases lining up with TRBD1. CDR3 size: 14 residues. V lost 3 bases, J lost 7 bases, and 9 bases stayed unmatched. Germline assignment: CDR1 MNHEY and CDR2 SMNVEV (reference sequence). CDR3 region: CASSFRDRASEQYF. The CDR3 nucleotides are TGTGCCAGCAGTTTCAGAGACAGGGCATCGGAGCAGTACTTC.

V usage is TRBV5-4 and J usage is TRBJ2-5; 11 bases are a match to TRBD2. V gave up 3 bases and J gave up 4 bases; unmatched junction bases: 11. The CDR3 consists of 17 residues. Germline CDR1 and CDR2: SGHNT and YYREEE (reference sequence). CDR3 protein: CASSSSSGGPKGETQYF. CDR3 nucleotide sequence: TGTGCCAGCAGCTCCTCTAGCGGGGGGCCTAAGGGAGAGACCCAGTACTTC.

This chain links TRBV7-8 with TRBJ2-7, with 8 bases lining up with TRBD1. V dropped 1 base and J dropped 5; count of bases not matched to a gene: 10. Germline CDR1 and CDR2: SGHVS and FQNEAQ. This CDR3 region has 16 residues. This chain's CDR3 is CASSLVEGTGGNEQYF. CDR3 DNA sequence: TGTGCCAGCAGCTTAGTAGAGGGGACAGGAGGAAACGAGCAGTACTTC.

The genes are TRBV19 and TRBJ1-1; D is unclear. Trimming removed 6 bases from V and 8 bases from J, with 10 bases in between. The germline CDR1 and CDR2 sequences are LNHDA and SQIVND (reference sequence). The CDR3 extends over 11 amino acids. DNA of the CDR3: TGTGCCAGTAGGGCGGTGAGAGAAGCTTTCTTT. Amino acids: CASRAVREAFF.

V gene TRBV15 combines with J gene TRBJ2-7, with D possibly TRBD2 on 5 matching bases. Trimming pared 5 bases from V and 0 bases from J, leaving 11 bases between. Germline V lookup: CDR1 LNHNV, CDR2 YYDKDF (reference sequence). The CDR3 contains 14 residues. CDR3 sequence reads: CATSGGGSSYEQYF. For the CDR3, the DNA is TGTGCCACCAGCGGAGGAGGCAGCTCCTACGAGCAGTACTTC.

This clone was counted a single time. The chain combines TRBV9 with TRBJ2-3; tentative D call: TRBD2 (6 bases). V dropped 3 bases and J dropped 5 bases, with 16 bases sitting between them. Germline lookup yields CDR1 SGDLS and CDR2 YYNGEE. This CDR3 is built from 15 residues. CDR3 coding DNA: TGTGCCAGCAGCGGAGGACTATTCGGGGGAGATACGCAGTATTTT. Its translation is CASSGGLFGGDTQYF.